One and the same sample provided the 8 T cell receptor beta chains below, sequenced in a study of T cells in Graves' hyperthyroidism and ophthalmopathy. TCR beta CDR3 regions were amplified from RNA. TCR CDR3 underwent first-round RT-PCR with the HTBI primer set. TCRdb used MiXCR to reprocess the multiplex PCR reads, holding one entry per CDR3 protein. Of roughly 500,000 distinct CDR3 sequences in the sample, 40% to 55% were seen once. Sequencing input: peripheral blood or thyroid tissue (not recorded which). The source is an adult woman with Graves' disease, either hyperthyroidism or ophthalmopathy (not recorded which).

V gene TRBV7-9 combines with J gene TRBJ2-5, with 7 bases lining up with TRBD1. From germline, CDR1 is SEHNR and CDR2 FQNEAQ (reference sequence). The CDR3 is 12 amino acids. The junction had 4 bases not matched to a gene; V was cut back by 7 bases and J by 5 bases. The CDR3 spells CASTRQGETQYF. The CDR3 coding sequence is TGTGCCAGCACCAGACAGGGCGAGACCCAGTACTTC.

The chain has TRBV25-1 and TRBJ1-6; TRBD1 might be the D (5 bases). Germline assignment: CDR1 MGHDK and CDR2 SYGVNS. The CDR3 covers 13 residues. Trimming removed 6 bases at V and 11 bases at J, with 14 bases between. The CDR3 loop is CASSGAMGTPLHF. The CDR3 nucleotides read TGTGCCAGCAGCGGGGCGATGGGGACACCCCTCCACTTT.

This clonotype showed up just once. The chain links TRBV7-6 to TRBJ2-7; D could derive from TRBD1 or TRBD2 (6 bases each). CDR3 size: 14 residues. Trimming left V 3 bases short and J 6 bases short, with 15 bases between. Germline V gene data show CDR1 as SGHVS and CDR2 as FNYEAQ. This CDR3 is CASSFSGAESEQYF. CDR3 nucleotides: TGTGCCAGCAGCTTTTCGGGGGCGGAGTCCGAGCAGTACTTC. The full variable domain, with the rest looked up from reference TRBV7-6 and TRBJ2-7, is GAGVSQSPRYKVTKRGQDVALRCDPISGHVSLYWYRQALGQGPEFLTYFNYEAQQDKSGLPNDRFSAERPEGSISTLTIQRTEQRDSAMYRCASSFSGAESEQYFGPGTRLTVT.

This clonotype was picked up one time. The CDR3 spells CASSFISRSWGQGTLSGANVLTF. The CDR3 DNA reads TGTGCCAGCAGCTTTATTTCCCGCTCTTGGGGACAGGGGACTCTCTCTGGGGCCAACGTCCTGACTTTC. The genes are TRBV7-9 and TRBJ2-6; 10 bases agree with TRBD1. Germline CDR1 SEHNR, CDR2 FQNEAQ (reference sequence). The V segment lost 3 bases and the J segment 0 bases; nucleotides outside the gene matches: 20. This CDR3 is built from 23 residues.

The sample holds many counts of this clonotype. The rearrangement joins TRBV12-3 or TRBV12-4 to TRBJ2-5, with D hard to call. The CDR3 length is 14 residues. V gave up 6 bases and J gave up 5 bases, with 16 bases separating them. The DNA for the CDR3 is TGTGCCAGCAGCCTAGTCCGCCCCGATGAGACCCAGTACTTC. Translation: CASSLVRPDETQYF.

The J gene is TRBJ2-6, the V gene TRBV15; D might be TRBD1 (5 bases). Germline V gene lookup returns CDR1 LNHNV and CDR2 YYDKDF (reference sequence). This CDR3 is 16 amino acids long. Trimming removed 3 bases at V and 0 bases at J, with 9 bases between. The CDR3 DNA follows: TGTGCCACCAGCAGCGTACAGGTCTCTGGGGCCAACGTCCTGACTTTC. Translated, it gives CATSSVQVSGANVLTF.

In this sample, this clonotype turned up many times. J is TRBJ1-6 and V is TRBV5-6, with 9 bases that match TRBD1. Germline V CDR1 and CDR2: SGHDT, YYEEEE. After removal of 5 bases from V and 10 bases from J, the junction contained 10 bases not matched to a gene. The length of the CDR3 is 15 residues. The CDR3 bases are TGTGCCAGCAGGAATTCAGGACAGGGGAGATCACCCCTCCACTTT. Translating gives CASRNSGQGRSPLHF.

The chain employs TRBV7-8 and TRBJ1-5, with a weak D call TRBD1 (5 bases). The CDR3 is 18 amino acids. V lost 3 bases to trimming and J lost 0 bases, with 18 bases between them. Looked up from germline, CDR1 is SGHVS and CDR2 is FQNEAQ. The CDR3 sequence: CASSFFRVAGPSNQPQHF. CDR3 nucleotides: TGTGCCAGCAGCTTTTTTAGGGTAGCGGGACCTAGCAATCAGCCCCAGCATTTT. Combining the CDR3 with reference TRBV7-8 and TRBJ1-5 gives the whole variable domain GAGVSQSPRYKVAKRGQDVALRCDPISGHVSLFWYQQALGQGPEFLTYFQNEAQLDKSGLPSDRFFAERPEGSVSTLKIQRTQQEDSAVYLCASSFFRVAGPSNQPQHFGDGTRLSIL.